This T cell receptor beta chain came from a study of beta chain features in type 1 diabetes. In its sample, this clone was seen a few times. The CDR3 runs to 13 residues. The junction had 3 bases not matched to a gene; V was cut back by 7 bases and J by 5 bases. Germline V gene data show CDR1 as SQVTM and CDR2 as ANQGSEA. The entirety of the isolated RNA underwent reverse transcription, so expressed TCRB transcripts were sequenced. The repertoire was sequenced with immunoSEQ multiplex PCR; TCRdb's copy has only in-frame clones and lacks some. The top ten clones hold more than 0.045% of a sample with hundreds of thousands of clones, about an eighth of them seen once.

The sequencing input was naive CD4+ T cells from blood. The sequence derives from a woman in her late teens or twenties in good health. The chain combines TRBV29-1 with TRBJ2-5, with TRBD2 identical over 14 bases. The CDR3 is CSGRTSGRETQYF. CDR3 nucleotide sequence: TGCAGCGGTCGGACTAGCGGGAGGGAGACCCAGTACTTC.